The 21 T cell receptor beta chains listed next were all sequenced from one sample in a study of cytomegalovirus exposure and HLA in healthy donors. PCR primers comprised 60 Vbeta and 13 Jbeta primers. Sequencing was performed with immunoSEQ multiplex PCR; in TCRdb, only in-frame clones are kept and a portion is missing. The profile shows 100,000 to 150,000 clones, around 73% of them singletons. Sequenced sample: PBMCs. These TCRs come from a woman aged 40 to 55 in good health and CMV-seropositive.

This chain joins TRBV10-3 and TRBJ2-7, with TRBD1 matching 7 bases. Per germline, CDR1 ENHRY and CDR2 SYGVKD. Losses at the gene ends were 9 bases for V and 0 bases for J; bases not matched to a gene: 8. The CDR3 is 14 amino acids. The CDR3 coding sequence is TGTGCCATAAGCCGGACAGGTAGCTCCTACGAGCAGTACTTC. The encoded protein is CAISRTGSSYEQYF.

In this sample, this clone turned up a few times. The CDR3 sequence: CASIRQGGYGYTF. The CDR3 nucleotides read TGTGCCAGCATCCGACAGGGTGGCTATGGCTACACCTTC. The V call is TRBV2, the J call TRBJ1-2; the match to TRBD1 covers 7 bases. The V segment lost 7 bases and the J segment 4 bases; nucleotides outside the gene matches: 6. The CDR3 runs to 13 residues. Per germline, CDR1 SNHLY and CDR2 FYNNEI. Full variable domain (rest looked up from reference TRBV2 and TRBJ1-2): EPEVTQTPSHQVTQMGQEVILRCVPISNHLYFYWYRQILGQKVEFLVSFYNNEISEKSEIFDDQFSVERPDGSNFTLKIRSTKLEDSAMYFCASIRQGGYGYTFGSGTRLTVV.

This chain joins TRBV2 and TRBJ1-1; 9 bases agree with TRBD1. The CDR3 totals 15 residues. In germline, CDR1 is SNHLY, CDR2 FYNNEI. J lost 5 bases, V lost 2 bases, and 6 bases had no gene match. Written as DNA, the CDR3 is TGTGCCAGCAGTGAACCACAGGGGGCTTGGACTGAAGCTTTCTTT. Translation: CASSEPQGAWTEAFF.

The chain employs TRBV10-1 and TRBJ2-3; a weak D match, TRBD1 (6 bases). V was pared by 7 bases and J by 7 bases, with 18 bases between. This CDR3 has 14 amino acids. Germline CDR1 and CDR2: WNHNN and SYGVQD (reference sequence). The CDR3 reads CASTSRTDDHTQYF. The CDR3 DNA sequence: TGCGCCAGCACCTCTAGGACAGACGACCATACGCAGTATTTT.

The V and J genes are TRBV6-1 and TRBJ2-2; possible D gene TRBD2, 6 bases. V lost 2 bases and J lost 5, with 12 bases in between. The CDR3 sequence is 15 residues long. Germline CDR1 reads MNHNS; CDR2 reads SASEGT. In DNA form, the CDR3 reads TGTGCCAGCAGTGAAATGTCTAGCGTTACCGGGGAGCTGTTTTTT. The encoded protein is CASSEMSSVTGELFF.

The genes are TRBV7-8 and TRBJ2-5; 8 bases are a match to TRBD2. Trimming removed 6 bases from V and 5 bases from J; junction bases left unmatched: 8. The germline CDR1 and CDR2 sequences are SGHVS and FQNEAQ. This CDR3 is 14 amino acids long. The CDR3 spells CASRHGRGGETQYF. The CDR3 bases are TGTGCCAGCAGGCATGGACGGGGGGGGGAGACCCAGTACTTC.

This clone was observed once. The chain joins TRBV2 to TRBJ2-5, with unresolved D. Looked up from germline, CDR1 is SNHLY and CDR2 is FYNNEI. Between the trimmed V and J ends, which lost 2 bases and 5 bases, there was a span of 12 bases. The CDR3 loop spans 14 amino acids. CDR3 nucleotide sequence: TGTGCCAGCAGTGAAACACTGACTGGGGAGACCCAGTACTTC. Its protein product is CASSETLTGETQYF.

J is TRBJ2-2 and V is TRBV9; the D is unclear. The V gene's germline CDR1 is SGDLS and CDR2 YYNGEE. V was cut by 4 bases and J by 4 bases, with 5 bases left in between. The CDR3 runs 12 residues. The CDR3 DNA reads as TGTGCCAGCAGCAGTAGCACCGGGGAGCTGTTTTTT. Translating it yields CASSSSTGELFF. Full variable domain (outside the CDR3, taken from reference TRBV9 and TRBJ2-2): DSGVTQTPKHLITATGQRVTLRCSPRSGDLSVYWYQQSLDQGLQFLIQYYNGEERAKGNILERFSAQQFPDLHSELNLSSLELGDSALYFCASSSSTGELFFGEGSRLTVL.

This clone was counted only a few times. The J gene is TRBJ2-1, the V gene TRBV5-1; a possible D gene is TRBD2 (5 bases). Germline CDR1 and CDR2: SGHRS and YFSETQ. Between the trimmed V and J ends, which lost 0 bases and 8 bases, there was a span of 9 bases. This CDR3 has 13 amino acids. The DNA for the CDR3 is TGCGCCAGCAGCTTGGAAGAGGGCGATGAGCAGTTCTTC. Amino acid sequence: CASSLEEGDEQFF.

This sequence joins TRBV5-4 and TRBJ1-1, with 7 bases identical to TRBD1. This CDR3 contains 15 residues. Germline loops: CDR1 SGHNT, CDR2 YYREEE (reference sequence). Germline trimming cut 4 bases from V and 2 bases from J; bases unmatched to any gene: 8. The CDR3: CASSIAQGINTEAFF. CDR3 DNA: TGTGCCAGCAGCATCGCACAGGGGATAAACACTGAAGCTTTCTTT.

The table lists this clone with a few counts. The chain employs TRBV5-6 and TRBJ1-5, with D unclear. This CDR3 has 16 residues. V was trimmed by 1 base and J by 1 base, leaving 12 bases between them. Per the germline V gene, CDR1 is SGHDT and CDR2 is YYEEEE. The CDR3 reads CASSLLAGRSNQPQHF. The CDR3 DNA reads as TGTGCCAGCAGCTTGCTGGCGGGGAGGAGCAATCAGCCCCAGCATTTT.

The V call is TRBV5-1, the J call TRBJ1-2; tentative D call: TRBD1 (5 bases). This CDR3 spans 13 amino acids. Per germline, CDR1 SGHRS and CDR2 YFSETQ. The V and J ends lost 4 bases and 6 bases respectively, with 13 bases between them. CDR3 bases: TGCGCCAGCAGCATCAGGGTATTTGATGGCTACACCTTC. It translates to CASSIRVFDGYTF.

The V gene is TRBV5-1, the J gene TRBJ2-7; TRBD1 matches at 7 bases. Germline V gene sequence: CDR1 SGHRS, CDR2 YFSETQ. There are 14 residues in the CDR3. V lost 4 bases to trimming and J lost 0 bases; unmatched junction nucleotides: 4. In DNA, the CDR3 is TGCGCCAGCAGCGTCACAGGGGACTCCTACGAGCAGTACTTC. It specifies CASSVTGDSYEQYF.

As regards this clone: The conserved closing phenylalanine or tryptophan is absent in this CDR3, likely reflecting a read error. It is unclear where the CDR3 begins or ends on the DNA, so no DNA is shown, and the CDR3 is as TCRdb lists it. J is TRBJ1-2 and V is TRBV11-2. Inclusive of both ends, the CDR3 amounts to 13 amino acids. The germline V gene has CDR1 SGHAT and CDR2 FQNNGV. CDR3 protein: CASSLDKGTGSRD.

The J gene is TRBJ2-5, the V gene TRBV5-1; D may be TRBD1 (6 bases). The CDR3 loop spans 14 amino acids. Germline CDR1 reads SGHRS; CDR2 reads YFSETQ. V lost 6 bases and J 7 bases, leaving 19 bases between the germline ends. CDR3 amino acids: CASTLQGNQGTQYF. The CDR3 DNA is TGCGCCAGCACCCTCCAGGGGAATCAGGGGACCCAGTACTTC.

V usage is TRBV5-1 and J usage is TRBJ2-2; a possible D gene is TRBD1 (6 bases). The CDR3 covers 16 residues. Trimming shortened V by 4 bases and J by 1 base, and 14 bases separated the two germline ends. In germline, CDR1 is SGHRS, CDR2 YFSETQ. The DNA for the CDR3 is TGCGCCAGCAGCAACCAAGTACAGGGGAACACCGGGGAGCTGTTTTTT. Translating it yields CASSNQVQGNTGELFF.

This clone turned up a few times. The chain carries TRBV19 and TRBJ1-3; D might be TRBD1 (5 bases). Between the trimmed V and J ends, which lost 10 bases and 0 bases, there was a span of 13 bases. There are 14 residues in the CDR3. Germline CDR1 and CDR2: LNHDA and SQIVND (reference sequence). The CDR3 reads CATSDGGSGNTIYF. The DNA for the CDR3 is TGTGCCACCTCTGACGGGGGCTCTGGAAACACCATATATTTT.

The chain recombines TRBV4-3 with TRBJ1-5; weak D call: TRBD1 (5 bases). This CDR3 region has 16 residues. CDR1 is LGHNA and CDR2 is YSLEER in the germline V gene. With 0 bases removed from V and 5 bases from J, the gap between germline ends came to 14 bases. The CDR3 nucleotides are TGCGCCAGCAGCCAAGATTTCGCAGGGCAACATCAGCCCCAGCATTTT. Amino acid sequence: CASSQDFAGQHQPQHF.

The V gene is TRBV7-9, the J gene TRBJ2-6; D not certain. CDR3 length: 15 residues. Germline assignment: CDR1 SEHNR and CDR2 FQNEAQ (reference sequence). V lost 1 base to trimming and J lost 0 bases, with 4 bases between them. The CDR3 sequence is CASSLGDSGANVLTF. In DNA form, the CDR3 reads TGTGCCAGCAGCTTAGGCGACTCTGGGGCCAACGTCCTGACTTTC.

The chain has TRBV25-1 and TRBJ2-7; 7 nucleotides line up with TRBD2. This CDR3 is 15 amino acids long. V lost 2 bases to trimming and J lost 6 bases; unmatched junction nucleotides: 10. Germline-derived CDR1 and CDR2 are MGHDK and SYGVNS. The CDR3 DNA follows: TGTGCCAGCAGTGAACAGGGCGGGGGTAGGAGCGAGCAGTACTTC. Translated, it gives CASSEQGGGRSEQYF.

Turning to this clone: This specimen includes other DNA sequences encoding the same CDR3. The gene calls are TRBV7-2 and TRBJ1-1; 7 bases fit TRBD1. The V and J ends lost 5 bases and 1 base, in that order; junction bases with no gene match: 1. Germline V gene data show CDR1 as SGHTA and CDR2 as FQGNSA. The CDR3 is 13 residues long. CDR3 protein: CASSRDRNTEAFF. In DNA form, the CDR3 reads TGTGCCAGCAGCAGGGACAGGAACACTGAAGCTTTCTTT.